The 3 T cell receptor beta chains below were found in one sample sequenced in a study of monozygotic twins with inflammatory bowel disease. TCRdb processed the 5' RACE reads again and assigns one entry to each CDR3 protein, with no DNA. The sample holds 210,000 or so distinct CDR3 sequences. Source material: blood. The receptors were gathered from a human donor with ulcerative colitis or Crohn's disease, or a healthy co-twin of an affected twin (not recorded which).

CDR3 amino acids: CAISESWQLINEKLFF. This rearrangement joins TRBV10-3 to TRBJ1-4. The CDR3 runs to 16 residues. Germline V CDR1 and CDR2: ENHRY, SYGVKD.

The V and J genes are TRBV20-1 and TRBJ2-7; TCRdb designates TRBD2, a call that cannot be tested without DNA. Looked up from germline, CDR1 is DFQATT and CDR2 is SNEGSKA (reference sequence). This CDR3 is built from 13 residues. The CDR3 sequence is CSARASGMGEQYF.

V gene TRBV5-5 combines with J gene TRBJ1-6; TCRdb's D call, TRBD1, is unchecked because there is no DNA. This CDR3 comprises 16 residues. Per the germline V gene, CDR1 is SGHKS and CDR2 is YYEKEE (reference sequence). The CDR3: CASSSTGGPGNSPLHF.